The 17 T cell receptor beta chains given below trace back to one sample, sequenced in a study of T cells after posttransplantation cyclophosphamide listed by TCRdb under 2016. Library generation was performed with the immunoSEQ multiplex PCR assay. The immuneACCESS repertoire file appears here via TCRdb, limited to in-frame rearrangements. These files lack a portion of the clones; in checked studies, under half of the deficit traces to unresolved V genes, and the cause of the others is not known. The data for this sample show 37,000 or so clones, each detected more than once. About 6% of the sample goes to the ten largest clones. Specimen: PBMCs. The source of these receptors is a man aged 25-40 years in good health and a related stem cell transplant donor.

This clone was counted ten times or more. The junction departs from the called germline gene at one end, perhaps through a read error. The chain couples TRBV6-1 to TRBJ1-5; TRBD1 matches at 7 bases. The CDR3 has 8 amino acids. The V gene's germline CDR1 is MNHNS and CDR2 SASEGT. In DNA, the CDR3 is TGTGCCAGCAGGCCGGGACAGTGG. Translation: CASRPGQW.

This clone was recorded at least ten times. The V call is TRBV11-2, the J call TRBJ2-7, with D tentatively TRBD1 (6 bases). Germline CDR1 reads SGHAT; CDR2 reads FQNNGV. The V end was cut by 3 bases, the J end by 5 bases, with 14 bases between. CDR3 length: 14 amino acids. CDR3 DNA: TGTGCCAGCAGCTTCACCGGGACACCCAACGAGCAGTACTTC. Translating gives CASSFTGTPNEQYF.

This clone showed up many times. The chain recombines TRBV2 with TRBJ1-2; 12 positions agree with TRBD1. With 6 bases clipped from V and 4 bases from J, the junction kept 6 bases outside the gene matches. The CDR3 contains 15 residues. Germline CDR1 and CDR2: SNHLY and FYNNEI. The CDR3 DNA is TGTGCCAGCAGGAGGGGGACAGGGGGCACCTATGGCTACACCTTC. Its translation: CASRRGTGGTYGYTF.

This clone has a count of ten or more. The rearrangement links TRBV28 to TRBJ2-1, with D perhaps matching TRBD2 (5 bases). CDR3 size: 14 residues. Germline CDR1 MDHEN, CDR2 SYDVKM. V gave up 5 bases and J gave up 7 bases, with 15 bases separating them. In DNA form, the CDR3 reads TGTGCCAGCAGTCAGAGCGGAGTCGGGAATGAGCAGTTCTTC. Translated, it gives CASSQSGVGNEQFF. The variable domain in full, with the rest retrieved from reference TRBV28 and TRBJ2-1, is DVKVTQSSRYLVKRTGEKVFLECVQDMDHENMFWYRQDPGLGLRLIYFSYDVKMKEKGDIPEGYSVSREKKERFSLILESASTNQTSMYLCASSQSGVGNEQFFGPGTRLTVL.

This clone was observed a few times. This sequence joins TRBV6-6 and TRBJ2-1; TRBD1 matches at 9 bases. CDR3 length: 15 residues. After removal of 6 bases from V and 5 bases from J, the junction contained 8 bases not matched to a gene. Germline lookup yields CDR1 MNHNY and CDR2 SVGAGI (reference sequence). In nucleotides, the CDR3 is TGTGCCAGCAGACTGCCGGGACAGGGAGACAATGAGCAGTTCTTC. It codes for CASRLPGQGDNEQFF.

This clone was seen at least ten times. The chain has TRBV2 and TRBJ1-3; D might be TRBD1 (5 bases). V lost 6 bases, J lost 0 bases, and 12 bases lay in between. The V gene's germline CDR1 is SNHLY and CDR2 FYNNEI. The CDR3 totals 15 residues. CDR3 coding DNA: TGTGCCAGCAGCAGCGACAGCCCCTCTGGAAACACCATATATTTT. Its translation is CASSSDSPSGNTIYF.

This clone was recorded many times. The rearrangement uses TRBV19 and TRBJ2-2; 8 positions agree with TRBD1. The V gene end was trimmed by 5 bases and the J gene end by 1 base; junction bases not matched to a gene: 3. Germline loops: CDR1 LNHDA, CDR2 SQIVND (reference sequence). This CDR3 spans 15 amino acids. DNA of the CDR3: TGTGCCAGTAGTCTCACAGGGGGGAACACCGGGGAGCTGTTTTTT. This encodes CASSLTGGNTGELFF.

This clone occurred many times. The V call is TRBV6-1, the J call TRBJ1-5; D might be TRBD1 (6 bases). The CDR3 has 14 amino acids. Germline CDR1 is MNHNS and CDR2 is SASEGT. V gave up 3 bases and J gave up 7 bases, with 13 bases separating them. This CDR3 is CASSDNRARQPQHF. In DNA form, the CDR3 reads TGTGCCAGCAGTGATAACAGGGCTAGACAGCCCCAGCATTTT.

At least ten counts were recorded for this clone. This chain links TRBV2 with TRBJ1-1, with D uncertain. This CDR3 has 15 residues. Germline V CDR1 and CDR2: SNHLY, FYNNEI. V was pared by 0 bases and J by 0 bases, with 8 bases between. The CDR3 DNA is TGTGCCAGCAGTGAAGCACTAGGCTTGAACACTGAAGCTTTCTTT. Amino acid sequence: CASSEALGLNTEAFF.

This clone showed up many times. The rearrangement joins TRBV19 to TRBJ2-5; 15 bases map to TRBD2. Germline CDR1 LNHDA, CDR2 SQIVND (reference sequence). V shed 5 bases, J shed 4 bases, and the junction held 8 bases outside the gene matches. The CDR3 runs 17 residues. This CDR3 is CASSGLAGGLMGETQYF. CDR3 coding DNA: TGTGCCAGTAGTGGACTAGCGGGGGGGTTAATGGGAGAGACCCAGTACTTC.

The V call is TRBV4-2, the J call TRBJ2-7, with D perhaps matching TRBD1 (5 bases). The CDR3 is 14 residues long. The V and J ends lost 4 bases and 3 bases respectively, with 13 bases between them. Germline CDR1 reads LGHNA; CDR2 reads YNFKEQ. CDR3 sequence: CASSLPGNYYEQYF. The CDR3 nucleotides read TGTGCCAGCAGCCTGCCAGGGAATTACTACGAGCAGTACTTC.

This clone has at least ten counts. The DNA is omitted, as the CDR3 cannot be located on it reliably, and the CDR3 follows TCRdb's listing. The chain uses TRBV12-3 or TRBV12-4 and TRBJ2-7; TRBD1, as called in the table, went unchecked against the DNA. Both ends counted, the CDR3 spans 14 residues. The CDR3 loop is CASSTSTGVNEQYF.

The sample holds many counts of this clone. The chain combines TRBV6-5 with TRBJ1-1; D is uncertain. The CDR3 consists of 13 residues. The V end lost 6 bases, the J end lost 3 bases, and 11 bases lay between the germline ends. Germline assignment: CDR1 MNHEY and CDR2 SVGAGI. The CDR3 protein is CASRYSAYTEAFF. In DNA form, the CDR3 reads TGTGCCAGCAGATATTCAGCGTACACTGAAGCTTTCTTT.

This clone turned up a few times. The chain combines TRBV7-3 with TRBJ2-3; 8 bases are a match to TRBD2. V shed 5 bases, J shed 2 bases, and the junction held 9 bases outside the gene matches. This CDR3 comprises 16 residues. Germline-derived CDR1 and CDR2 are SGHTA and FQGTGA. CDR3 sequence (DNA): TGTGCCAGCAGCCCCCACGGGGGGGGAATCACAGATACGCAGTATTTT. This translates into CASSPHGGGITDTQYF.

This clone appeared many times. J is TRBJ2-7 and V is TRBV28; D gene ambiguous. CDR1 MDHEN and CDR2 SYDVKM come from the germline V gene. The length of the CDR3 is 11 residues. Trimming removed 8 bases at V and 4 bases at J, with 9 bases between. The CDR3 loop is CASYGAYEQYF. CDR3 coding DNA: TGTGCCAGCTACGGAGCGTACGAGCAGTACTTC.

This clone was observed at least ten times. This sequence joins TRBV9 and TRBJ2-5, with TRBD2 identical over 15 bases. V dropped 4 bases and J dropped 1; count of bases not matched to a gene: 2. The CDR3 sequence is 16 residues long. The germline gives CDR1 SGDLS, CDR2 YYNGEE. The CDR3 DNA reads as TGTGCCAGCAGCCCGGGACTAGCGGGGGGCCAAGAGACCCAGTACTTC. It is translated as CASSPGLAGGQETQYF.

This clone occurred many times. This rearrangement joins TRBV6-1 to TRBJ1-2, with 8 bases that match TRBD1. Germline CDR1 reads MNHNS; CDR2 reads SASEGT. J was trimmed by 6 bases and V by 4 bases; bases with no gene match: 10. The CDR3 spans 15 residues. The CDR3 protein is CASSVDREFLDGYTF. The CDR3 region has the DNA TGTGCCAGCAGTGTGGACAGGGAGTTCCTGGATGGCTACACCTTC.